Listed below are T cell receptor beta chains from one sample, sequenced in a study of blood T cells in healthy people across ages. A single record per CDR3 protein comes from TCRdb applying MiXCR to the 5' RACE reads. Of over 500,000 distinct CDR3 sequences listed, approximately 52% are singletons. The sequenced sample was blood. All receptors come from a woman older than 75 in good health. Each CDR3 is given with its conserved first and last residue. A D gene is named only where the DNA matches it firmly. Clone size is given for some rows only: seen once, a few or many times, or a class if the clone is expanded.

CDR3 protein: CAIKNLVETEAFF
CDR3 DNA: TGTGCCATCAAAAACCTGGTGGAGACTGAAGCTTTCTTT
D gene: -
J gene: TRBJ1-1
clone size: -
V gene: TRBV10-3

CDR3 protein: CASSYSLTRGDTDTQYF
CDR3 DNA: TGTGCCAGCAGTTACTCCCTGACTAGGGGCGACACAGATACGCAGTATTTT
D gene: -
J gene: TRBJ2-3
clone size: many
V gene: TRBV6-6

CDR3 protein: CASSLGRATNEKLFF
CDR3 DNA: TGCGCCAGCAGCTTGGGAAGGGCAACTAATGAAAAACTGTTTTTT
D gene: -
J gene: TRBJ1-4
clone size: -
V gene: TRBV5-1

CDR3 protein: CSARNSGGAGNEQFF
CDR3 DNA: TGCAGTGCTAGAAATAGCGGGGGGGCAGGGAATGAGCAGTTCTTC
D gene: TRBD2
J gene: TRBJ2-1
clone size: many
V gene: TRBV20-1

CDR3 protein: CASSLSRQARPNSPLHF
CDR3 DNA: TGTGCCAGCAGTTTATCGAGACAGGCGAGACCTAATTCACCCCTCCACTTT
D gene: -
J gene: TRBJ1-6
clone size: many
V gene: TRBV27

CDR3 protein: CSARPTVSGNTIYF
CDR3 DNA: TGCAGTGCTCGTCCGACAGTCTCTGGAAACACCATATATTTT
D gene: -
J gene: TRBJ1-3
clone size: -
V gene: TRBV20-1

CDR3 protein: CASSSGGPRSYNEQYF
CDR3 DNA: TGTGCCAGCAGCTCCGGGGGGCCCCGCTCCTACAATGAGCAGTACTTC
D gene: -
J gene: TRBJ2-7
clone size: few
V gene: TRBV7-9

CDR3 protein: CASHDAGQGQSEQYF
CDR3 DNA: TGTGCCAGCCACGACGCGGGACAGGGACAGTCGGAGCAGTACTTC
D gene: TRBD1
J gene: TRBJ2-5
clone size: -
V gene: TRBV25-1

CDR3 protein: CAISESDRYEQYF
CDR3 DNA: TGTGCCATCAGTGAGTCCGACCGGTACGAGCAGTACTTC
D gene: -
J gene: TRBJ2-7
clone size: many
V gene: TRBV10-3

CDR3 protein: CASSQPREGGREQFF
CDR3 DNA: TGTGCCAGCAGCCAACCGAGGGAGGGAGGAAGAGAGCAGTTCTTC
D gene: TRBD2
J gene: TRBJ2-1
clone size: -
V gene: TRBV4-2

CDR3 protein: CASSVGPNQPQHF
CDR3 DNA: TGTGCCAGCAGTGTTGGTCCCAATCAGCCCCAGCATTTT
D gene: -
J gene: TRBJ1-5
clone size: -
V gene: TRBV28

CDR3 protein: CASSYGSTMNTEAFF
CDR3 DNA: TGTGCCAGCAGTTACGGGTCGACTATGAACACTGAAGCTTTCTTT
D gene: -
J gene: TRBJ1-1
clone size: few
V gene: TRBV6-5

CDR3 protein: CSARLAGLPGYGHTF
CDR3 DNA: TGCAGTGCTAGGCTCGCGGGGCTCCCAGGATATGGCCACACCTTC
D gene: -
J gene: TRBJ1-2
clone size: -
V gene: TRBV20-1

CDR3 protein: CASTDREETQYF
CDR3 DNA: TGTGCCAGCACTGACAGGGAGGAGACCCAGTACTTC
D gene: TRBD1
J gene: TRBJ2-5
clone size: -
V gene: TRBV6-5

CDR3 protein: CSVEAEGREVRTEAFF
CDR3 DNA: TGCAGCGTTGAAGCCGAGGGGAGGGAGGTACGGACTGAAGCTTTCTTT
D gene: -
J gene: TRBJ1-1
clone size: few
V gene: TRBV29-1

CDR3 protein: CAGSRSSGQVYDYTF
CDR3 DNA: TGTGCCGGCAGCCGTTCGTCGGGACAGGTATATGACTACACCTTC
D gene: TRBD1
J gene: TRBJ1-2
clone size: -
V gene: TRBV3-1

CDR3 protein: CASSSPWDRVGYGYTF
CDR3 DNA: TGTGCCAGCAGCTCCCCTTGGGACAGGGTGGGCTATGGCTACACCTTC
D gene: TRBD1
J gene: TRBJ1-2
clone size: many
V gene: TRBV7-9

CDR3 protein: CASSVGSAGGSYGYTF
CDR3 DNA: TGCGCCAGCAGCGTGGGATCAGCGGGGGGATCCTATGGCTACACCTTC
D gene: -
J gene: TRBJ1-2
clone size: -
V gene: TRBV5-1

CDR3 protein: CASSLNGWEQFF
CDR3 DNA: TGTGCCAGCAGCTTAAACGGGTGGGAGCAGTTCTTC
D gene: -
J gene: TRBJ2-1
clone size: many
V gene: TRBV7-3

CDR3 protein: CAWTKVTDTQYF
CDR3 DNA: TGTGCCTGGACCAAGGTCACAGATACGCAGTATTTT
D gene: -
J gene: TRBJ2-3
clone size: -
V gene: TRBV30

CDR3 protein: CASHPDTQYF
CDR3 DNA: TGTGCCAGCCACCCAGATACGCAGTATTTT
D gene: -
J gene: TRBJ2-3
clone size: many
V gene: TRBV7-9

CDR3 protein: CASSFLGQGRGSRNTIYF
CDR3 DNA: TGTGCCAGCAGTTTCCTAGGACAGGGACGCGGATCTCGAAACACCATATATTTT
D gene: TRBD1
J gene: TRBJ1-3
clone size: few
V gene: TRBV6-5

CDR3 protein: CASSFLGLEANYGYTF
CDR3 DNA: TGTGCCAGCAGCTTTTTAGGATTGGAGGCGAACTATGGCTACACCTTC
D gene: -
J gene: TRBJ1-2
clone size: -
V gene: TRBV11-2

CDR3 protein: CASSPSPGLVRNEQFF
CDR3 DNA: TGTGCCAGCAGCCCCAGTCCGGGGCTAGTTCGCAATGAGCAGTTCTTC
D gene: -
J gene: TRBJ2-1
clone size: many
V gene: TRBV12-3/TRBV12-4

CDR3 protein: CASSQSRGQEQFF
CDR3 DNA: TGCGCCAGCAGCCAAAGCAGGGGTCAGGAGCAGTTCTTC
D gene: -
J gene: TRBJ2-1
clone size: -
V gene: TRBV4-3

CDR3 protein: CASSQDDSAMGSYGYTF
CDR3 DNA: TGCGCCAGCAGCCAAGATGATTCAGCGATGGGTTCCTATGGCTACACCTTC
D gene: -
J gene: TRBJ1-2
clone size: -
V gene: TRBV4-1

CDR3 protein: CSAREGSSYEQYF
CDR3 DNA: TGCAGTGCTAGAGAGGGTAGCTCCTACGAGCAGTACTTC
D gene: -
J gene: TRBJ2-7
clone size: -
V gene: TRBV20-1

CDR3 protein: CSAPHRVNTEAFF
CDR3 DNA: TGCAGTGCTCCCCACAGGGTGAACACTGAAGCTTTCTTT
D gene: -
J gene: TRBJ1-1
clone size: many
V gene: TRBV20-1

CDR3 protein: CASSESGTGGTEAFF
CDR3 DNA: TGTGCCAGCAGTGAATCTGGGACAGGGGGCACTGAAGCTTTCTTT
D gene: TRBD1
J gene: TRBJ1-1
clone size: few
V gene: TRBV25-1

CDR3 protein: CATSSGVSYEQYF
CDR3 DNA: TGTGCCACTTCCTCGGGAGTCTCCTACGAGCAGTACTTC
D gene: -
J gene: TRBJ2-7
clone size: many
V gene: TRBV10-3

CDR3 protein: CASSLRGSTEAFF
CDR3 DNA: TGTGCCAGCAGCTTACGGGGGAGCACTGAAGCTTTCTTT
D gene: -
J gene: TRBJ1-1
clone size: many
V gene: TRBV12-3/TRBV12-4

CDR3 protein: CASSQSGLSYEQYF
CDR3 DNA: TGTGCCAGCAGTCAAAGCGGGCTTTCCTACGAGCAGTACTTC
D gene: -
J gene: TRBJ2-7
clone size: -
V gene: TRBV14

CDR3 protein: CASTDENYGYTF
CDR3 DNA: TGTGCCAGCACAGACGAAAACTATGGCTACACCTTC
D gene: -
J gene: TRBJ1-2
clone size: -
V gene: TRBV2

CDR3 protein: CASSFPRGRGDGYTF
CDR3 DNA: TGTGCCAGCAGTTTCCCCCGCGGCAGGGGCGATGGCTACACCTTC
D gene: -
J gene: TRBJ1-2
clone size: few
V gene: TRBV12-3/TRBV12-4

CDR3 protein: CAWTMTVRGGYTF
CDR3 DNA: TGTGCCTGGACCATGACAGTGAGGGGTGGCTACACCTTC
D gene: -
J gene: TRBJ1-2
clone size: -
V gene: TRBV30

CDR3 protein: CVSSSRVWDTQYF
CDR3 DNA: TGTGTCAGCAGTTCCCGAGTGTGGGATACGCAGTATTTT
D gene: -
J gene: TRBJ2-3
clone size: -
V gene: TRBV27

CDR3 protein: CASRNSYNEQFF
CDR3 DNA: TGTGCCAGCAGGAACTCCTACAATGAGCAGTTCTTC
D gene: -
J gene: TRBJ2-1
clone size: few
V gene: TRBV2

CDR3 protein: CASSQVGRQTSTDTQYF
CDR3 DNA: TGTGCCAGCAGCCAAGTAGGCCGCCAGACAAGCACAGATACGCAGTATTTT
D gene: -
J gene: TRBJ2-3
clone size: -
V gene: TRBV4-2

CDR3 protein: CACGTGGHEQYF
CDR3 DNA: TGTGCCTGTGGGACAGGGGGCCACGAGCAGTACTTC
D gene: TRBD1
J gene: TRBJ2-7
clone size: -
V gene: TRBV30

CDR3 protein: CASFASRTETQYF
CDR3 DNA: TGTGCCAGCTTCGCTAGCAGAACGGAGACCCAGTACTTC
D gene: -
J gene: TRBJ2-5
clone size: -
V gene: TRBV7-9

CDR3 protein: CSAKSPGRGVEQFF
CDR3 DNA: TGCAGTGCTAAAAGTCCCGGGAGGGGAGTTGAGCAGTTCTTC
D gene: TRBD2
J gene: TRBJ2-1
clone size: -
V gene: TRBV20-1

CDR3 protein: CASSLNRGHDEAFF
CDR3 DNA: TGCGCCAGCAGCCTTAACAGGGGGCATGATGAAGCTTTCTTT
D gene: TRBD1
J gene: TRBJ1-1
clone size: few
V gene: TRBV5-1

CDR3 protein: CAIRGPQSIADTQYF
CDR3 DNA: TGTGCCATCAGGGGACCACAGTCTATTGCAGATACGCAGTATTTT
D gene: -
J gene: TRBJ2-3
clone size: -
V gene: TRBV10-3

CDR3 protein: CSVPGAGNGNIQYF
CDR3 DNA: TGCAGTGTCCCGGGAGCAGGGAACGGAAACATTCAGTACTTC
D gene: -
J gene: TRBJ2-4
clone size: -
V gene: TRBV20-1

CDR3 protein: CASSLVLAGQETQYF
CDR3 DNA: TGTGCCAGCAGCCTCGTACTAGCGGGCCAAGAGACCCAGTACTTC
D gene: TRBD2
J gene: TRBJ2-5
clone size: few
V gene: TRBV7-9

CDR3 protein: CASSPVGEAYEQYF
CDR3 DNA: TGTGCCAGCAGTCCCGTGGGAGAAGCCTACGAGCAGTACTTC
D gene: -
J gene: TRBJ2-7
clone size: -
V gene: TRBV6-2/TRBV6-3

CDR3 protein: CSVSRGEKLFF
CDR3 DNA: TGCAGCGTTAGTCGGGGGGAAAAACTGTTTTTT
D gene: -
J gene: TRBJ1-4
clone size: many
V gene: TRBV29-1

CDR3 protein: CASSTRTGSSYNEQFF
CDR3 DNA: TGTGCCAGCAGCACCCGGACAGGGAGCTCCTACAATGAGCAGTTCTTC
D gene: TRBD1
J gene: TRBJ2-1
clone size: many
V gene: TRBV7-2

CDR3 protein: CTRVAENIQYF
CDR3 DNA: TGCACCAGGGTGGCCGAAAACATTCAGTACTTC
D gene: -
J gene: TRBJ2-4
clone size: many
V gene: TRBV20-1

CDR3 protein: CAWSVSAGKHSNQPQHF
CDR3 DNA: TGTGCCTGGAGTGTTTCGGCAGGGAAACATAGCAATCAGCCCCAGCATTTT
D gene: -
J gene: TRBJ1-5
clone size: -
V gene: TRBV30

CDR3 protein: CASTPGGVGQVENIQYF
CDR3 DNA: TGTGCCAGTACCCCCGGGGGAGTCGGACAGGTGGAAAACATTCAGTACTTC
D gene: -
J gene: TRBJ2-4
clone size: few
V gene: TRBV9

CDR3 protein: CASSDRNTEAFF
CDR3 DNA: TGTGCCAGCAGTGACCGGAACACTGAAGCTTTCTTT
D gene: -
J gene: TRBJ1-1
clone size: many
V gene: TRBV25-1

CDR3 protein: CAATPFLTTDTQYF
CDR3 DNA: TGTGCCGCCACTCCCTTTCTAACCACAGATACGCAGTATTTT
D gene: -
J gene: TRBJ2-3
clone size: -
V gene: TRBV12-3/TRBV12-4

CDR3 protein: CASIIGLAPLSGANVLTF
CDR3 DNA: TGTGCCAGCATTATAGGACTAGCGCCGCTCTCTGGGGCCAACGTCCTGACTTTC
D gene: TRBD2
J gene: TRBJ2-6
clone size: many
V gene: TRBV6-5

CDR3 protein: CASSFGGSNTEAFF
CDR3 DNA: TGCGCCAGCAGCTTTGGGGGCTCCAACACTGAAGCTTTCTTT
D gene: -
J gene: TRBJ1-1
clone size: -
V gene: TRBV5-1

CDR3 protein: CSVEERGLAGETQYF
CDR3 DNA: TGCAGCGTTGAAGAGCGGGGGCTAGCGGGAGAGACCCAGTACTTC
D gene: TRBD2
J gene: TRBJ2-5
clone size: -
V gene: TRBV29-1